In its sample, the clone carrying this T cell receptor beta chain was seen a few times. Its antigen is unidentified. Unique-molecular-identifier-tagged TCR beta cDNA libraries were used. One entry per CDR3 protein results from TCRdb running MiXCR on the PCR reads. The sample has about 810,000 distinct CDR3 sequences, roughly 50% seen once. The source of the sample is a study of post-analysis software for immune sequencing data. General observations from the study: There were about five TRBV segments more frequent in patients than controls, and TRBV5-6, TRBV5-1 and TRBV20-1 were among them.

The germline V gene encodes CDR1 LGHNA and CDR2 YNFKEQ. V lost 1 base and J 0 bases, leaving 10 bases between the germline ends. The CDR3 runs to 15 residues. Sequencing was performed on blood. The chain links TRBV4-2 to TRBJ2-7; TRBD2 is a possible D gene (6 bases). This clonotype was obtained from a girl between 5 and 17 years old with multiple sclerosis. Here the CDR3 reads CASSQGLESSYEQYF. The CDR3 DNA is TGTGCCAGCAGCCAAGGACTAGAAAGCTCCTACGAGCAGTACTTC.